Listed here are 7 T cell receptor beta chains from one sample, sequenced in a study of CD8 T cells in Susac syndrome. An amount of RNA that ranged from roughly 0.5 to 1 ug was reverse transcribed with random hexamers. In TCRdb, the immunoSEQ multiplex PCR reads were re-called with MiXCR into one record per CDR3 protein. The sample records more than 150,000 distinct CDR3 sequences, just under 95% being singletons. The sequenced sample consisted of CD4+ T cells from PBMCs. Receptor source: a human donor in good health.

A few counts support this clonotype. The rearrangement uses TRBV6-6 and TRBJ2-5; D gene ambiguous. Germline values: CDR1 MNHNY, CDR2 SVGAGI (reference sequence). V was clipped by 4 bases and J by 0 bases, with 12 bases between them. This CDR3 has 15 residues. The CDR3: CASSSGRLYQETQYF. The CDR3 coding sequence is TGTGCCAGCAGTTCCGGACGGTTGTACCAAGAGACCCAGTACTTC.

CDR3: CASSSDPSPTGELFF. In nucleotides, the CDR3 is TGTGCCAGCAGCTCGGACCCTTCGCCCACCGGGGAGCTGTTTTTT. This chain connects TRBV7-2 to TRBJ2-2; D unresolved. Germline lookup yields CDR1 SGHTA and CDR2 FQGNSA. The germline V and J ends were trimmed by 4 bases and 4 bases, with 13 bases remaining between them. This CDR3 is 15 amino acids long.

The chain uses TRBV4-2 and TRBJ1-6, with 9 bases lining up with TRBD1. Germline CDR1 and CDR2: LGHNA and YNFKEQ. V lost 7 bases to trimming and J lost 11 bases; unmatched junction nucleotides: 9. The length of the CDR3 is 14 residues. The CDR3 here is CASTSGTGMAPLHF. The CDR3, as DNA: TGTGCCAGCACTTCCGGGACAGGGATGGCACCCCTCCACTTT.

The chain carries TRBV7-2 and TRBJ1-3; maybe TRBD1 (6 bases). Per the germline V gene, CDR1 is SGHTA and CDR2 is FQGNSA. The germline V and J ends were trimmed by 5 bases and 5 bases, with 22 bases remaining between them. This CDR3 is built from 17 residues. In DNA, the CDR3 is TGTGCCAGCAGCCAGGAACCCGAACTCGACAGGCGAAACACCATATATTTT. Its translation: CASSQEPELDRRNTIYF.

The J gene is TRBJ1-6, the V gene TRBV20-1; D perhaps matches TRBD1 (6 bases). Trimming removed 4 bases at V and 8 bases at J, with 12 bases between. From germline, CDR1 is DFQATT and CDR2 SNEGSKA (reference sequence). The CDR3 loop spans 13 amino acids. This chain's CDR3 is CSAKRGGHSPLHF. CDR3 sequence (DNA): TGCAGTGCTAAGAGGGGGGGGCATTCACCCCTCCACTTT.

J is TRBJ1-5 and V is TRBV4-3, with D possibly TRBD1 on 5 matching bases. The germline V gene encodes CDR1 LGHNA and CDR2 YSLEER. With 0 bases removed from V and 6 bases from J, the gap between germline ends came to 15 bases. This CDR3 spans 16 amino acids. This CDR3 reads CASSQDLGQGSQPQHF. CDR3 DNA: TGCGCCAGCAGCCAAGATTTAGGGCAGGGAAGTCAGCCCCAGCATTTT.

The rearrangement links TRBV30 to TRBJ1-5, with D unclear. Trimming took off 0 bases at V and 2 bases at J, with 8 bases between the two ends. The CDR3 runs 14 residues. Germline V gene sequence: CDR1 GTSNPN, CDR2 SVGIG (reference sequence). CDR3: CAWSVSAGNQPQHF. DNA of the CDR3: TGTGCCTGGAGTGTATCGGCGGGCAATCAGCCCCAGCATTTT.